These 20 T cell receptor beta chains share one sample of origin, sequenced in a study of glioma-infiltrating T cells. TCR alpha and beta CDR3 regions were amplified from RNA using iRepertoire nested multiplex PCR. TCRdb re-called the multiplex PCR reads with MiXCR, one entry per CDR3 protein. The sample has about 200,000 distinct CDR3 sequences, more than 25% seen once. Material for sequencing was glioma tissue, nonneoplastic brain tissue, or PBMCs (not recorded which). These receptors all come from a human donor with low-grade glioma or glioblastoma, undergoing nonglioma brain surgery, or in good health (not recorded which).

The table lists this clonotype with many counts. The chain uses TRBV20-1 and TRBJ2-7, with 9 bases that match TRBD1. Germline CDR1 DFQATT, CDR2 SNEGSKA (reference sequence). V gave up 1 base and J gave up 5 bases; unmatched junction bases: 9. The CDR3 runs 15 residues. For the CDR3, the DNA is TGCAGTGCTAGAGCACCCGGGACAGGGACCCACGAGCAGTACTTC. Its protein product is CSARAPGTGTHEQYF.

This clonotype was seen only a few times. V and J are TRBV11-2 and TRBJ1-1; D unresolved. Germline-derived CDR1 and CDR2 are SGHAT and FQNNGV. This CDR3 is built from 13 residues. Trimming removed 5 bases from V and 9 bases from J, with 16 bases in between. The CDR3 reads CASSQAGYRKAFF. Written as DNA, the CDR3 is TGTGCCAGCAGCCAGGCCGGCTACCGAAAAGCTTTCTTT.

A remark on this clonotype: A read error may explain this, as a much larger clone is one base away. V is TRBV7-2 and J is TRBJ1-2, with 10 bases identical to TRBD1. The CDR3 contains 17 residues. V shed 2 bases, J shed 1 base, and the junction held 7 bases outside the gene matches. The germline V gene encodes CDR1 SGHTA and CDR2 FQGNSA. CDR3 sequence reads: CASSLPRDRGDNYGYTF. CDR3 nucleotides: TGTGCCAGCAGCTTACCCCGGGACAGGGGTGATAACTATGGCTACACCTTC.

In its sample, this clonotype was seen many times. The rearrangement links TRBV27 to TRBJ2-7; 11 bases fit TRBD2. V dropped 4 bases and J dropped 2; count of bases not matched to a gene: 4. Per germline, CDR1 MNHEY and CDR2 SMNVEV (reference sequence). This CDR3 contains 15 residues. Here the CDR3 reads CASSSPTSGTYEQYF. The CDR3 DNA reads TGTGCCAGCAGTTCCCCGACTAGCGGGACCTACGAGCAGTACTTC.

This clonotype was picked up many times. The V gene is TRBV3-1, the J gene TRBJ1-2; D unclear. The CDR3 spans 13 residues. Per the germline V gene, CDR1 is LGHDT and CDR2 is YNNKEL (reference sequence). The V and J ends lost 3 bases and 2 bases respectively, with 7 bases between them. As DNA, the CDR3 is TGTGCCAGCAGCCACTTAGACAACTATGGCTACACCTTC. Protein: CASSHLDNYGYTF.

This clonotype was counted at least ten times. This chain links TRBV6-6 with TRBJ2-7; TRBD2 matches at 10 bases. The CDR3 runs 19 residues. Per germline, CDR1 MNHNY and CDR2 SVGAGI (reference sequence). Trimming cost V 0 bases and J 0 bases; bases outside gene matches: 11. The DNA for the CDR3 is TGTGCCAGCAGTTACTCGATGGCCACTAGCGGGATCAGCTCCTACGAGCAGTACTTC. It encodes CASSYSMATSGISSYEQYF.

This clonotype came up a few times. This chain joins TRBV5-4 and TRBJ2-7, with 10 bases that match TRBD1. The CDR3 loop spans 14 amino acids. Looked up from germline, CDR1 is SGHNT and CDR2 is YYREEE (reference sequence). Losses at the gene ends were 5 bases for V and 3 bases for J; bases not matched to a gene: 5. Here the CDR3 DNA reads TGTGCCAGCAGTTGGGGACAGGGGAACTACGAGCAGTACTTC. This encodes CASSWGQGNYEQYF.

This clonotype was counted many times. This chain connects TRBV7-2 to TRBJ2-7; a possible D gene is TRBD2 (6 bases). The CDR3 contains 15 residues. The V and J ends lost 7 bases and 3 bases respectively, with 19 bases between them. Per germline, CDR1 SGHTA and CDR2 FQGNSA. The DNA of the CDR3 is TGTGCCAGCACCTTGGGCGGGGCTTCGATCTACGAGCAGTACTTC. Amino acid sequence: CASTLGGASIYEQYF.

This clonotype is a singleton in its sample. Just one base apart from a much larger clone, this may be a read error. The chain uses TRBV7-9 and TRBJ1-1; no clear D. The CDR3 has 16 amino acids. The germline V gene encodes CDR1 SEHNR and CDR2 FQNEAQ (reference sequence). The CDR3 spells CASILGWRIRDTEAFF. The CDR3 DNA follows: TGTGCCAGCATCTTAGGGTGGCGAATTCGGGACACTGAAGCTTTCTTT.

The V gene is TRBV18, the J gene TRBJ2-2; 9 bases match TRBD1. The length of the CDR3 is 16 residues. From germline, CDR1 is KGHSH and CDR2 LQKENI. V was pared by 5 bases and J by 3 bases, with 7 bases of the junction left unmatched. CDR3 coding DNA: TGTGCCAGCTCAAAGCGGACAGGGGCCTACACCGGGGAGCTGTTTTTT. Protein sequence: CASSKRTGAYTGELFF.

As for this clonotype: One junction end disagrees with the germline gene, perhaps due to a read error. The DNA of the CDR3 is TGTGCCGGCAGCTCCCGGACAGGGGGCCCCTACGAGCAGTACTTC. Translated, it gives CAGSSRTGGPYEQYF. The J gene is TRBJ2-7, the V gene TRBV7-2; 11 bases agree with TRBD1. The CDR3 runs 15 residues. CDR1 and CDR2 (germline): SGHTA, FQGNSA.

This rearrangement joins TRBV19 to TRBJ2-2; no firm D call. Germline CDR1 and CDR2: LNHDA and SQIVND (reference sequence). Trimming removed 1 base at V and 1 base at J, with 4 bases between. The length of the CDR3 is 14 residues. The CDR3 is CASSIVRNTGELFF. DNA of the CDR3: TGTGCCAGTAGTATAGTACGGAACACCGGGGAGCTGTTTTTT.

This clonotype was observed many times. The CDR3 region has the DNA TGCAGTGCTAGAGATTTGAGCGGGAATTGGAACGAGCAGTACTTC. As protein: CSARDLSGNWNEQYF. The chain links TRBV20-1 to TRBJ2-7; 7 bases map to TRBD2. The CDR3 length is 15 residues. The V gene's germline CDR1 is DFQATT and CDR2 SNEGSKA (reference sequence). V lost 0 bases, J lost 5 bases, and 10 bases stayed unmatched.

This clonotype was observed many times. The CDR3 protein is CASSSGAAKNIQYF. CDR3 bases: TGCGCCAGCAGCTCCGGGGCAGCCAAAAACATTCAGTACTTC. The chain combines TRBV5-1 with TRBJ2-4; TRBD1 or TRBD2 may be the D gene (5 bases each). This CDR3 is 14 amino acids long. Germline V lookup: CDR1 SGHRS, CDR2 YFSETQ. Trimming removed 3 bases at V and 0 bases at J, with 7 bases between.

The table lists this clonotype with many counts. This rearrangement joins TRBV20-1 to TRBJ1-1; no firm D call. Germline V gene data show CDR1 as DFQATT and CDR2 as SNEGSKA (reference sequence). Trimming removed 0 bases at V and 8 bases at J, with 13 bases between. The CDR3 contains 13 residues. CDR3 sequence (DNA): TGCAGTGCTAGAGAGGAGCGGCACCTGGAAGCTTTCTTT. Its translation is CSAREERHLEAFF.

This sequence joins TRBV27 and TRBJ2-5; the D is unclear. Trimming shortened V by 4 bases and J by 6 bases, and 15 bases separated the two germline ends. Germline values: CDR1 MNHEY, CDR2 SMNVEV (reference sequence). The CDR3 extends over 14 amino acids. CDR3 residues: CASSSPDAPKTQYF. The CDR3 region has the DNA TGTGCCAGCAGTTCACCAGATGCTCCGAAGACCCAGTACTTC.

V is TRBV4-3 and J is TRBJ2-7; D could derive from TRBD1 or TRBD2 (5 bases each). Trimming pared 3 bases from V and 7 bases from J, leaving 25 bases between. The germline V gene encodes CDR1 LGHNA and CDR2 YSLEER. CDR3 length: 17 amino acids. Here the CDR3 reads CASSQRGRTAGHNEQYF. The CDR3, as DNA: TGCGCCAGCAGCCAGAGGGGTCGTACGGCAGGTCACAATGAGCAGTACTTC.

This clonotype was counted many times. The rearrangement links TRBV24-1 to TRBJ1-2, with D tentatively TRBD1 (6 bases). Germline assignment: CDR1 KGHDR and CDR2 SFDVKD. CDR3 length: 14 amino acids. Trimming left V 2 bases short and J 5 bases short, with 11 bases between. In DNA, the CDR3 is TGTGCCACCAGTGATTCGAACAGGGATTATGGCTACACCTTC. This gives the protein CATSDSNRDYGYTF.

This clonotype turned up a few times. DNA of the CDR3: TGTGCCAGCAGCTCACCCCTTGCGGGCCGCGGCAATGAGCAGTTCTTC. This sequence encodes CASSSPLAGRGNEQFF. The rearrangement joins TRBV7-9 to TRBJ2-1, with D maybe TRBD2 (5 bases). Germline V gene lookup returns CDR1 SEHNR and CDR2 FQNEAQ (reference sequence). This CDR3 has 16 residues. V gave up 4 bases and J gave up 6 bases, with 19 bases separating them.

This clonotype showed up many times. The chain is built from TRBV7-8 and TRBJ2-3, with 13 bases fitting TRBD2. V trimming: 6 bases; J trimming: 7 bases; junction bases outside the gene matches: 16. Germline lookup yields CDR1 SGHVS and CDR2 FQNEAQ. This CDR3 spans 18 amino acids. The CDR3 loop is CASRHGLAGVGWRNTQYF. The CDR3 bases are TGTGCCAGCAGACACGGACTAGCGGGAGTGGGGTGGAGAAATACGCAGTATTTT.